This TCR beta chain was documented in a study of cytomegalovirus exposure and HLA in healthy donors. Study as a whole: Clustering assigned approximately 78% of the roughly 370 genotyped donors to the Caucasian-associated ancestry cluster.

The V end was cut by 5 bases, the J end by 11 bases, with 22 bases between. This CDR3 comprises 14 residues. Germline CDR1 reads SSHAT; CDR2 reads FNYEAQ (reference sequence). Findings of the study overall: The likely origin of a cluster of highly shared sequence variants was a sequencing artifact. Across donors, presence/absence analyses took sequencing depth to be roughly uniform. Trimming of TCR beta V- and J-genes showed a link, identified in a later analysis, to a missense DCLRE1C variant.

On this clone itself: Its antigen is not known.

PCR amplification relied on 60 Vbeta primers (plus 13 Jbeta primers). Here immunoSEQ multiplex PCR was the method, and the copy in TCRdb shows in-frame clones only, minus some. In the table there are roughly 160,000 clones, about 71% of which are singletons. The source is a woman aged 25 to 39 in good health and CMV-seronegative. V and J are TRBV7-7 and TRBJ2-7; the D is unclear. Sequenced material: PBMCs. Here the CDR3 reads CASSLYIRPLAEYF. For the CDR3, the DNA is TGTGCCAGCAGCCTTTATATACGCCCCCTCGCGGAGTACTTC. Full variable domain (remainder filled in from reference TRBV7-7 and TRBJ2-7): GAGVSQSPRYKVTKRGQDVTLRCDPISSHATLYWYQQALGQGPEFLTYFNYEAQPDKSGLPSDRFSAERPEGSISTLTIQRTEQRDSAMYRCASSLYIRPLAEYFGPGTRLTVT.